This TCR beta chain was sequenced during a study of T cell changes during pregnancy in multiple sclerosis. Clones were sequenced by immunoSEQ multiplex PCR, and TCRdb holds only the in-frame ones, with some missing. Of 43,000 or so clones in the sample, roughly 93% were seen once. This CDR3 contains 17 residues. Deletions cut 3 bases from V and 6 bases from J, with 20 bases between. Germline V gene lookup returns CDR1 MNHEY and CDR2 SMNVEV (reference sequence). This receptor was taken from a female donor with multiple sclerosis, enrolled in a pregnancy study. The V and J genes are TRBV27 and TRBJ2-2, with TRBD2 as a possible D gene (5 bases). Sequenced input: PBMCs (not recorded whether the cells were cultured). CDR3 coding DNA: TGTGCCAGCAGTTTCTATATGGCCCCCTTAGCGTCCGGGGAGCTGTTTTTT. Protein sequence: CASSFYMAPLASGELFF.